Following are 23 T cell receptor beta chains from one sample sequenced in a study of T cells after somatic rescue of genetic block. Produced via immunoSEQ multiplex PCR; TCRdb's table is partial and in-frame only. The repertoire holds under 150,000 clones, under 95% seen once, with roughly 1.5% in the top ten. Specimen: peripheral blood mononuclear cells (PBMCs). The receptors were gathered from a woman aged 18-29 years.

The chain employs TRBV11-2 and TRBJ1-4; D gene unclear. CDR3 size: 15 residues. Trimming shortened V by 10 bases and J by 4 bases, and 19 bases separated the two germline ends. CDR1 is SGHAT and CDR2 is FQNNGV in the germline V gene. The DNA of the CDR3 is TGTGCCACCCGCCCTGGCCACACTAATAATGAAAAACTGTTTTTT. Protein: CATRPGHTNNEKLFF. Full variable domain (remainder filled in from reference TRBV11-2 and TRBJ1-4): EAGVAQSPRYKIIEKRQSVAFWCNPISGHATLYWYQQILGQGPKLLIQFQNNGVVDDSQLPKDRFSAERLKGVDSTLKIQPAKLEDSAVYLCATRPGHTNNEKLFFGSGTQLSVL.

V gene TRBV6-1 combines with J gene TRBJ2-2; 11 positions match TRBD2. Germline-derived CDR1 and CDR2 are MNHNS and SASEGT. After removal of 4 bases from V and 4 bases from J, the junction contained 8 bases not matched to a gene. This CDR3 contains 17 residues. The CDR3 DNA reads TGTGCCAGCAGTGTTAGCGGGGGGGCACTTTTCACCGGGGAGCTGTTTTTT. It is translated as CASSVSGGALFTGELFF.

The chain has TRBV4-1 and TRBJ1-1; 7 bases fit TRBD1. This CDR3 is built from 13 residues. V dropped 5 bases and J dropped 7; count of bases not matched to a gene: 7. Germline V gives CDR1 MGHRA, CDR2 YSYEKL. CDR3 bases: TGCGCCAGCAGCTTGGGACAGCTCTTTGAAGCTTTCTTT. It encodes CASSLGQLFEAFF.

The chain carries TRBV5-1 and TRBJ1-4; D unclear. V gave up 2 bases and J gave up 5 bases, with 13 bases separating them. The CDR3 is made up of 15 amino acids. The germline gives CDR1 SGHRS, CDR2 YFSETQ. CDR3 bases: TGCGCCAGCAGCTTTCAGGCTCAAGGAAATGAAAAACTGTTTTTT. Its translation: CASSFQAQGNEKLFF.

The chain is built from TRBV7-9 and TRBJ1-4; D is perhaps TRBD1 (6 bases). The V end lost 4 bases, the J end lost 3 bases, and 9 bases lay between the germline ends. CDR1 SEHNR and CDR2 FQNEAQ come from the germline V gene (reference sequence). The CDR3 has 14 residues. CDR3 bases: TGTGCCAGCAGCTCGGGACAACCTAATGAAAAACTGTTTTTT. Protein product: CASSSGQPNEKLFF.

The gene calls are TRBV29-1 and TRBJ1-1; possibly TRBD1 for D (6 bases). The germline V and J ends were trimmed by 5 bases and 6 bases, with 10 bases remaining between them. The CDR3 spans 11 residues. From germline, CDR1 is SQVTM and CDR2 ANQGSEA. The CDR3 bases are TGCAGCGTTCTACAGGGTGCTGAAGCTTTCTTT. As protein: CSVLQGAEAFF.

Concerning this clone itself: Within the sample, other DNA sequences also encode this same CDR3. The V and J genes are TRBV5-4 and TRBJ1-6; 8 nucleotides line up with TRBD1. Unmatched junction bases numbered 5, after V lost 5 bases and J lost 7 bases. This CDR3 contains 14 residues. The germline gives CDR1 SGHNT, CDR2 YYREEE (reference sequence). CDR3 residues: CASSPRDRNSPLHF. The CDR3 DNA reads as TGTGCCAGCAGTCCCCGGGACAGGAATTCACCCCTCCACTTT.

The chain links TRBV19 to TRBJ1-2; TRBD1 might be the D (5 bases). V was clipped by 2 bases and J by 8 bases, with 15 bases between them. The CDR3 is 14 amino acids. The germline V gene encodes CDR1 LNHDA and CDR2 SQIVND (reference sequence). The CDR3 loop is CASSILPRDGGYTF. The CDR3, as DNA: TGTGCCAGTAGTATACTTCCCAGGGATGGAGGCTACACCTTC.

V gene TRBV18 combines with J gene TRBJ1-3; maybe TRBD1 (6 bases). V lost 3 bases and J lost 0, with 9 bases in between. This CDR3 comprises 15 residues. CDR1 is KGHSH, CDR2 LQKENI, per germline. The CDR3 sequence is CASSPDSTSGNTIYF. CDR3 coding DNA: TGTGCCAGCTCACCGGACAGCACCTCTGGAAACACCATATATTTT.

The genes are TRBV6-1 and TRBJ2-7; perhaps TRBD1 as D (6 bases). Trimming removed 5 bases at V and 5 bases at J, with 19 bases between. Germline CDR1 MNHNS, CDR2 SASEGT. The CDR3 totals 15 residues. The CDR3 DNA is TGTGCCAGCAGTCCAAGTGGGCAGGGGAGCCACGAGCAGTACTTC. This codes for CASSPSGQGSHEQYF.

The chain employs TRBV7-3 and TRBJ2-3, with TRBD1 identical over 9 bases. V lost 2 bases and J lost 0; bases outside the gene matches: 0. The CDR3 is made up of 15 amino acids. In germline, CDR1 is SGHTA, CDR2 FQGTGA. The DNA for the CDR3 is TGTGCCAGCAGCTTAGGGACAGGGAGCACAGATACGCAGTATTTT. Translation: CASSLGTGSTDTQYF.

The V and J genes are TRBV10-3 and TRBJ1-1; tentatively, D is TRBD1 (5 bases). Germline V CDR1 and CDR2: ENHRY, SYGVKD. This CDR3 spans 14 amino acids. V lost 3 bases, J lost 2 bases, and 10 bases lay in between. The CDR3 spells CAISELGGNTEAFF. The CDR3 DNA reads TGTGCCATCAGTGAATTGGGGGGAAACACTGAAGCTTTCTTT.

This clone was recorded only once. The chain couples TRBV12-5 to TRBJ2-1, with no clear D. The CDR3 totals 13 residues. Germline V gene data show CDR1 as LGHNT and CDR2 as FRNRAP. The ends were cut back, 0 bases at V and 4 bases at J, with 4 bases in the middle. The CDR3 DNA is TGTGCTAGTGGTTTGGTGGGTTACAATGAGCAGTTCTTC. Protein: CASGLVGYNEQFF.

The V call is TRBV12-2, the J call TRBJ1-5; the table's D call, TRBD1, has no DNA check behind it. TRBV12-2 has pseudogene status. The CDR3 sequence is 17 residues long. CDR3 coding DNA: TGTGCAAGTCGCTTAGCGGTACAGGACAATAGCAATCAGCCCCAGCATTTT. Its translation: CASRLAVQDNSNQPQHF.

CDR3 DNA: TGTGCCACCCGCCCGATGGTCGCTAGCACAGATACGCAGTATTTT. Amino acid sequence: CATRPMVASTDTQYF. The chain carries TRBV6-5 and TRBJ2-3; D is undetermined. Trimming removed 10 bases from V and 0 bases from J, with 17 bases in between. Germline V gene data show CDR1 as MNHEY and CDR2 as SVGAGI. The CDR3 runs to 15 residues.

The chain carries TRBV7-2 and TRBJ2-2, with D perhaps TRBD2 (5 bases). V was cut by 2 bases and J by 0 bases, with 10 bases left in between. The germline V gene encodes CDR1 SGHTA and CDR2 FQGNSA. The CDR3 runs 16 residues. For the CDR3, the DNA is TGTGCCAGCAGCTTACTGGCCGGGGCGAACACCGGGGAGCTGTTTTTT. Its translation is CASSLLAGANTGELFF. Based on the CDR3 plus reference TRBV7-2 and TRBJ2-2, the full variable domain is GAGVSQSPSNKVTEKGKDVELRCDPISGHTALYWYRQSLGQGLEFLIYFQGNSAPDKSGLPSDRFSAERTGGSVSTLTIQRTQQEDSAVYLCASSLLAGANTGELFFGEGSRLTVL.

The CDR3 protein is CASSPTRQGANEKLFF. CDR3 DNA: TGTGCCAGCAGCCCGACCAGACAGGGGGCTAATGAAAAACTGTTTTTT. The genes are TRBV9 and TRBJ1-4, with TRBD1 matching 9 bases. The CDR3 totals 16 residues. J lost 3 bases, V lost 4 bases, and 7 bases had no gene match. Germline CDR1 is SGDLS and CDR2 is YYNGEE. Full variable domain (remainder filled in from reference TRBV9 and TRBJ1-4): DSGVTQTPKHLITATGQRVTLRCSPRSGDLSVYWYQQSLDQGLQFLIQYYNGEERAKGNILERFSAQQFPDLHSELNLSSLELGDSALYFCASSPTRQGANEKLFFGSGTQLSVL.

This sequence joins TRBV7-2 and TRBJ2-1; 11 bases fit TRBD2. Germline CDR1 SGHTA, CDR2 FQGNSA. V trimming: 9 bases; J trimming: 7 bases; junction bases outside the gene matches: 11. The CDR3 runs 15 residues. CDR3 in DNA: TGTGCCAGTAGCCGTAGCGGGGGGGCCGGAAATGAGCAGTTCTTC. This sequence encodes CASSRSGGAGNEQFF.

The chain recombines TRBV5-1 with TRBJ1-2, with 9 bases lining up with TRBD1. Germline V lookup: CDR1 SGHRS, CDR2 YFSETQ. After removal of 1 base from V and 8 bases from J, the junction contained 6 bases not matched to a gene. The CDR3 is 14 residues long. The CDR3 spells CASSLPDRGEGYTF. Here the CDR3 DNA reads TGCGCCAGCAGCTTGCCCGACAGGGGGGAAGGCTACACCTTC.

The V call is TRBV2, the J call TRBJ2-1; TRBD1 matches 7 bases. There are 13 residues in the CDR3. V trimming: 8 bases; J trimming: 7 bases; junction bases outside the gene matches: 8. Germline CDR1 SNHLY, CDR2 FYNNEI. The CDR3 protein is CASGQDRRNEQFF. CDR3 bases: TGTGCCAGCGGGCAGGACAGGCGGAATGAGCAGTTCTTC.

The CDR3 coding sequence is TGTGCCAGCAGCTTACGGGCCGACAGGGGCCAGTCACCCCTCCACTTT. Translating gives CASSLRADRGQSPLHF. V gene TRBV7-2 combines with J gene TRBJ1-6; 8 nucleotides match TRBD1. The CDR3 totals 16 residues. Germline V lookup: CDR1 SGHTA, CDR2 FQGNSA. V shed 2 bases, J shed 10 bases, and the junction held 10 bases outside the gene matches.

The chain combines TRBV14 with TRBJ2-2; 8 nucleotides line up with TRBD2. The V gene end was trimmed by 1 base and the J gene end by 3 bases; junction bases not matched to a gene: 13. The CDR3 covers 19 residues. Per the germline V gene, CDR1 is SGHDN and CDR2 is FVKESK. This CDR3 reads CASSQVAFGRGGHTGELFF. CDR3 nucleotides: TGTGCCAGCAGCCAAGTCGCATTCGGCCGGGGGGGCCACACCGGGGAGCTGTTTTTT.

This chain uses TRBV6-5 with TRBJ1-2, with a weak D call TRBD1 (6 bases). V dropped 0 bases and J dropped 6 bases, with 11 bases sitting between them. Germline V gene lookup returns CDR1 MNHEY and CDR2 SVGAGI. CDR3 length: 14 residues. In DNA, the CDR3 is TGTGCCAGCAGTTACTCGAACACAGGGAATGGCTACACCTTC. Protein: CASSYSNTGNGYTF.